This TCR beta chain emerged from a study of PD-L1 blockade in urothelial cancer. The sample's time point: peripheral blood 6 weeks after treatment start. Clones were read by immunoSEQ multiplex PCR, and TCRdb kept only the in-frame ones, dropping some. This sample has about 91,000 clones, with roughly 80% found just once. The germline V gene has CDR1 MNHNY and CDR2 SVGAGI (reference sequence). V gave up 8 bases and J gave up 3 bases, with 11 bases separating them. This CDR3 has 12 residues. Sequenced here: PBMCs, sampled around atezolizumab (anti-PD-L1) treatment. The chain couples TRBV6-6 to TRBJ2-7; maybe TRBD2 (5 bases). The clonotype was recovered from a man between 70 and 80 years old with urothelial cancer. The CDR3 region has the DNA TGTGCCAGCTGGAACGGGGTCTACGAGCAGTACTTC. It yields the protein CASWNGVYEQYF.